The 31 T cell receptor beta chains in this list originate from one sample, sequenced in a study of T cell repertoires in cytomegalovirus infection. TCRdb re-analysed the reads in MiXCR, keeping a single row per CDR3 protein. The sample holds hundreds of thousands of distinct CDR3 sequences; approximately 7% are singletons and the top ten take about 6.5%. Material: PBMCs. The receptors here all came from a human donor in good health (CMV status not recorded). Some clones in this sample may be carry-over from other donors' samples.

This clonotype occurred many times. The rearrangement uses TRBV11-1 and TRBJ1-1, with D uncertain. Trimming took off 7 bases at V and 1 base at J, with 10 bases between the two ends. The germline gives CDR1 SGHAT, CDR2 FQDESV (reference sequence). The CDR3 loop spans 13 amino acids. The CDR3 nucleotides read TGTGCCAGCATGGACCCCTCGAACACTGAAGCTTTCTTT. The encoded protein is CASMDPSNTEAFF.

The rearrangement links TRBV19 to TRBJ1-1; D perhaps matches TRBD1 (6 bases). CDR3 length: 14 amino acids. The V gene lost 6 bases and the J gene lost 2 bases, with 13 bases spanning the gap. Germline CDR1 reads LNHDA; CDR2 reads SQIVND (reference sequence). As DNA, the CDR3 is TGTGCCAGTAGGGGGGCGATGGGAAACACTGAAGCTTTCTTT. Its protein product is CASRGAMGNTEAFF.

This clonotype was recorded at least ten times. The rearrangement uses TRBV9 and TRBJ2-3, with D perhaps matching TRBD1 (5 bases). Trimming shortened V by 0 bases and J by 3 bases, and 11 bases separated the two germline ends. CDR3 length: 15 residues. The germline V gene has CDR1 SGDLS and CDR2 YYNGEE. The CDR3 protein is CASSVAAGWTDTQYF. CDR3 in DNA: TGTGCCAGCAGCGTAGCGGCAGGGTGGACAGATACGCAGTATTTT. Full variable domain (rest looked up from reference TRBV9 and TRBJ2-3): DSGVTQTPKHLITATGQRVTLRCSPRSGDLSVYWYQQSLDQGLQFLIQYYNGEERAKGNILERFSAQQFPDLHSELNLSSLELGDSALYFCASSVAAGWTDTQYFGPGTRLTVL.

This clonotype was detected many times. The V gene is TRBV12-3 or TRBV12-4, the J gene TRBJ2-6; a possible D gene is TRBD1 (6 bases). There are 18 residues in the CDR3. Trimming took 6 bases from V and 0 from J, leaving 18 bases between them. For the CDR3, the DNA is TGTGCCAGCAGCCAGACGGGACACCTAGGCTCTGGGGCCAACGTCCTGACTTTC. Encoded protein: CASSQTGHLGSGANVLTF.

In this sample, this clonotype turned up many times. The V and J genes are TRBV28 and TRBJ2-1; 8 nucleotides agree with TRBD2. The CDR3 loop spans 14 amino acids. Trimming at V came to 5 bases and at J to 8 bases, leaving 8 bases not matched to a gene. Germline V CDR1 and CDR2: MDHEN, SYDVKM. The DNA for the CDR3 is TGTGCCAGCAGTAACCGGGGGGGCTGGGATGAGCAGTTCTTC. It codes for CASSNRGGWDEQFF. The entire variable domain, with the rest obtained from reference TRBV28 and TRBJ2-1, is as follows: DVKVTQSSRYLVKRTGEKVFLECVQDMDHENMFWYRQDPGLGLRLIYFSYDVKMKEKGDIPEGYSVSREKKERFSLILESASTNQTSMYLCASSNRGGWDEQFFGPGTRLTVL.

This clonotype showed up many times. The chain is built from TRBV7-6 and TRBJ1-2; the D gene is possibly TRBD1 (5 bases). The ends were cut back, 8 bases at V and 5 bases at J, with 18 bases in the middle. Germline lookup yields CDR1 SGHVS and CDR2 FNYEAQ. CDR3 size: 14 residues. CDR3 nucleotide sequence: TGTGCCAGCGGCGGGGCGCCCGCTGTTTATGGCTACACCTTC. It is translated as CASGGAPAVYGYTF.

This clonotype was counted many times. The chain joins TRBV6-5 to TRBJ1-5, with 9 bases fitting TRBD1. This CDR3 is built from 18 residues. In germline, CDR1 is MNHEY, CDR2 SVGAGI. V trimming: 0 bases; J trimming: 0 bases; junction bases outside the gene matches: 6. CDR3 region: CASSYSWTGASSNQPQHF. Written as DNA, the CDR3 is TGTGCCAGCAGTTACTCCTGGACAGGGGCCAGTAGCAATCAGCCCCAGCATTTT.

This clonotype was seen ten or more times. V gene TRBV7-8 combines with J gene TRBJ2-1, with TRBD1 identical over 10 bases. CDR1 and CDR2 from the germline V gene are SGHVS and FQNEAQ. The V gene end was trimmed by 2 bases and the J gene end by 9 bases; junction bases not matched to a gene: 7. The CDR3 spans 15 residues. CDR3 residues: CASSLWGTGAGEQFF. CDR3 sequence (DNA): TGTGCCAGCAGCTTATGGGGGACAGGGGCGGGTGAGCAGTTCTTC.

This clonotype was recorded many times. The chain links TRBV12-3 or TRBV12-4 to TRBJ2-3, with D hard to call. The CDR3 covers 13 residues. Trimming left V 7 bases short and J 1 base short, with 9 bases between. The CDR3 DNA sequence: TGTGCCAGCACGGGCTGGGGCACAGATACGCAGTATTTT. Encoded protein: CASTGWGTDTQYF.

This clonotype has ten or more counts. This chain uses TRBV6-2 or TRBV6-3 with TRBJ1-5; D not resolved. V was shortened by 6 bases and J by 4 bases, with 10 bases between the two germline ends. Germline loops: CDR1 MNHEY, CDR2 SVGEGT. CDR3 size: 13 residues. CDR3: CASREDGNQPQHF. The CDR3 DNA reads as TGTGCCAGCAGGGAGGACGGTAATCAGCCCCAGCATTTT.

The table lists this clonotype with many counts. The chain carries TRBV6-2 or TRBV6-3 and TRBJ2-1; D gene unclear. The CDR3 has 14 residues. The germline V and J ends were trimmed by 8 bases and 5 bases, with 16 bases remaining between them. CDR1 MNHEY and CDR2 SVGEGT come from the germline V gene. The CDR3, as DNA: TGTGCCAGCGAGAACGGAGCCTTAGACAATGAGCAGTTCTTC. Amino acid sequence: CASENGALDNEQFF.

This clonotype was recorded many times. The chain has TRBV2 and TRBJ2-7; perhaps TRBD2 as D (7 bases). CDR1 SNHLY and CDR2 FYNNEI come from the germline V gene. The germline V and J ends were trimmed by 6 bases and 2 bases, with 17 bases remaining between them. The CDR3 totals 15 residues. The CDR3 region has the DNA TGTGCCAGCAGAGCTGACGGGGGGCAGGCCTACGAGCAGTACTTC. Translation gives CASRADGGQAYEQYF.

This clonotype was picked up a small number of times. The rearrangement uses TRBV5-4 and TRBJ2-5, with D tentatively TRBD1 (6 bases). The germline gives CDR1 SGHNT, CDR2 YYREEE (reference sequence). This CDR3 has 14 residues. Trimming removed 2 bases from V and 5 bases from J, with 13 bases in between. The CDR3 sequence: CASSFRDNTETQYF. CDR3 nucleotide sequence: TGTGCCAGCAGCTTTAGGGACAACACGGAGACCCAGTACTTC.

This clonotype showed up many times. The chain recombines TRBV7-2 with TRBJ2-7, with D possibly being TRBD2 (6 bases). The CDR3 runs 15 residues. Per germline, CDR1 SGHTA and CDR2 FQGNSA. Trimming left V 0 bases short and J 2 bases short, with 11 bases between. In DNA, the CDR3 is TGTGCCAGCAGCTTAGCGTATCCGGGGGCCTACGAGCAGTACTTC. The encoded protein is CASSLAYPGAYEQYF.

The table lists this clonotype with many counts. As DNA, the CDR3 is TGTGCCAGCGGCTGGACTAGCGGGGGGGGATCCTACAATGAGCAGTTCTTC. Protein sequence: CASGWTSGGGSYNEQFF. The chain employs TRBV7-2 and TRBJ2-1; 15 bases line up with TRBD2. With 8 bases clipped from V and 1 base from J, the junction kept 6 bases outside the gene matches. This CDR3 is built from 17 residues. Looked up from germline, CDR1 is SGHTA and CDR2 is FQGNSA. The full variable domain, rest sourced from reference TRBV7-2 and TRBJ2-1, is GAGVSQSPSNKVTEKGKDVELRCDPISGHTALYWYRQSLGQGLEFLIYFQGNSAPDKSGLPSDRFSAERTGGSVSTLTIQRTQQEDSAVYLCASGWTSGGGSYNEQFFGPGTRLTVL.

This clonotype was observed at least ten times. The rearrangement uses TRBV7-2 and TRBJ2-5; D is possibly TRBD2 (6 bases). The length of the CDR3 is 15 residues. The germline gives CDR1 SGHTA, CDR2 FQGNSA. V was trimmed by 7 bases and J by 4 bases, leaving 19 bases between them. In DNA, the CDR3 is TGTGCCAGCACCATGGACGATGCGGGGAGAGAGACCCAGTACTTC. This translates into CASTMDDAGRETQYF.

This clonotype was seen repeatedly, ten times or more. CDR3: CSALTGGVDQETQYF. The CDR3 coding sequence is TGCAGTGCTTTAACAGGGGGCGTAGACCAAGAGACCCAGTACTTC. This chain links TRBV20-1 with TRBJ2-5, with 9 bases matching TRBD1. The CDR3 extends over 15 amino acids. Germline CDR1 reads DFQATT; CDR2 reads SNEGSKA (reference sequence). Germline trimming cut 5 bases from V and 0 bases from J; bases unmatched to any gene: 7.

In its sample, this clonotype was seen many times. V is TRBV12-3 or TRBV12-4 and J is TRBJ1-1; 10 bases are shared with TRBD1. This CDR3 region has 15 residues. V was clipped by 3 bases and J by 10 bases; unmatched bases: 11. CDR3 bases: TGTGCCAGCAGTTTGGCCGGGACAGGGGTGAGAGTAGCTTTCTTT. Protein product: CASSLAGTGVRVAFF.

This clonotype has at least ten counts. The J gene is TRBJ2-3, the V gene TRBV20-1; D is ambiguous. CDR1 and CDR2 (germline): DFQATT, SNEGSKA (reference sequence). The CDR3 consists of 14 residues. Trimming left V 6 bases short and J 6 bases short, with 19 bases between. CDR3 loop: CSAEATFPNDTQYF. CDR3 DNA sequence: TGCAGTGCCGAGGCAACTTTCCCTAATGATACGCAGTATTTT.

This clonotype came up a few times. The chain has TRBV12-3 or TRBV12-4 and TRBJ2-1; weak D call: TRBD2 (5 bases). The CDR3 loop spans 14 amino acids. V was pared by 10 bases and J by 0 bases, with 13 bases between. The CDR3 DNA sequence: TGTGCCATCAACGTAGGGAGCTCCTACAATGAGCAGTTCTTC. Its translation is CAINVGSSYNEQFF.

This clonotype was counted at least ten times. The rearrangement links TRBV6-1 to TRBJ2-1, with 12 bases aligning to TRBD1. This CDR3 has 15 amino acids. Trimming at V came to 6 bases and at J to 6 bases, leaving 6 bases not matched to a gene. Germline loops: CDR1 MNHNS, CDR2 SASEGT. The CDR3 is CASRLGQGAFNEQFF. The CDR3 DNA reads TGTGCCAGCAGGCTGGGACAGGGGGCATTCAATGAGCAGTTCTTC.

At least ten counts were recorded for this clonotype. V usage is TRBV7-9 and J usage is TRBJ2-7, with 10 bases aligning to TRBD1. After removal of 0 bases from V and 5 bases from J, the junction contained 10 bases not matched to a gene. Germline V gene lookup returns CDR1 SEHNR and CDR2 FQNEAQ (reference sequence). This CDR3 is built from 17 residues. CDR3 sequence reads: CASSLALSWDRGHEQYF. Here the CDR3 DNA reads TGTGCCAGCAGCTTAGCGCTAAGCTGGGACAGGGGCCACGAGCAGTACTTC.

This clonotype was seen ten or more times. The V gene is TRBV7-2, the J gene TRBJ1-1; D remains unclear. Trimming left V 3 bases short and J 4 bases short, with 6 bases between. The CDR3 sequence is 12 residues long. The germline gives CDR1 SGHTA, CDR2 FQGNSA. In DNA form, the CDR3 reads TGTGCCAGCAGCTTGACCGTCACTGAAGCTTTCTTT. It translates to CASSLTVTEAFF.

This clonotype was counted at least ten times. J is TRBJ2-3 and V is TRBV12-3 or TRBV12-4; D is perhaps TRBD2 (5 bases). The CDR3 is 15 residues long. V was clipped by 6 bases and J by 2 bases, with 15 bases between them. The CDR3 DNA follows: TGTGCCAGCAGCCCACCCGGGATCACCACAGATACGCAGTATTTT. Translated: CASSPPGITTDTQYF.

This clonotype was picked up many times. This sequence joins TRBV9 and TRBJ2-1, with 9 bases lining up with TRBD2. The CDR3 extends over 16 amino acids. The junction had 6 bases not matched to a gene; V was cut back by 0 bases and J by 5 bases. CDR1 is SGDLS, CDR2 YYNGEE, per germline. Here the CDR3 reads CASSVALTSGDNEQFF. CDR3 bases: TGTGCCAGCAGCGTAGCCCTGACTAGCGGTGACAATGAGCAGTTCTTC.

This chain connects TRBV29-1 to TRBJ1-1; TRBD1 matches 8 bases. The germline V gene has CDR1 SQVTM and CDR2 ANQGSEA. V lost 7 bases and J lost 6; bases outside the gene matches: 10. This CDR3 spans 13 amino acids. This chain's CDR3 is CSDLGQGMSEAFF. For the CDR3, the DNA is TGCAGCGACCTAGGACAGGGTATGTCTGAAGCTTTCTTT.

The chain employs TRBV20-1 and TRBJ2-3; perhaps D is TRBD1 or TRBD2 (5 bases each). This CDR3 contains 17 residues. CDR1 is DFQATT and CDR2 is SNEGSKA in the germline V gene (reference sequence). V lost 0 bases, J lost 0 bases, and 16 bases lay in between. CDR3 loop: CSARDPAQGGSTDTQYF. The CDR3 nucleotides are TGCAGTGCTAGAGATCCCGCGCAGGGCGGGAGCACAGATACGCAGTATTTT.

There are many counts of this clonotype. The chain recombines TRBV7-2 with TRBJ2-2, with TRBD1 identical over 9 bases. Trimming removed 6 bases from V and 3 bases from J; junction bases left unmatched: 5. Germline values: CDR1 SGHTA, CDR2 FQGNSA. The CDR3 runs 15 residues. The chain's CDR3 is CASSRQGVDTGELFF. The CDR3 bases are TGTGCCAGCAGTCGACAGGGGGTCGACACCGGGGAGCTGTTTTTT.

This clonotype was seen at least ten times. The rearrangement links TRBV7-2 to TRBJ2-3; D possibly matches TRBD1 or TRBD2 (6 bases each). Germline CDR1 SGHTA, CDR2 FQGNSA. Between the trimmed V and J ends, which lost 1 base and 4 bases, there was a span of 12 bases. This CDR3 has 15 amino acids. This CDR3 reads CASSLVGGPADTQYF. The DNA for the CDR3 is TGTGCCAGCAGCTTAGTCGGGGGCCCCGCAGATACGCAGTATTTT.

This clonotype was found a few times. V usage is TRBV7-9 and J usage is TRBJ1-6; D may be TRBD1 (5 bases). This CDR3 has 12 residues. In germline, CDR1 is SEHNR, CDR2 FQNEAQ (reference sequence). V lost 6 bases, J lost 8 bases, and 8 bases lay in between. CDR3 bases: TGTGCCAGCAGGGGGCTCGATTCACCCCTCCACTTT. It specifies CASRGLDSPLHF.

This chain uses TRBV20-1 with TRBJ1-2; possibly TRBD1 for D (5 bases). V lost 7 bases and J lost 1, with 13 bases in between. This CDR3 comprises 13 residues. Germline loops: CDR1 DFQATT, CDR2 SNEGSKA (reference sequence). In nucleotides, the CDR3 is TGCAGTGTAACCGGGGGAGGTAACTATGGCTACACCTTC. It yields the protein CSVTGGGNYGYTF.